These T cell receptor beta chains were read from a single sample in a study of blood T cell repertoires in COVID-19. TCRdb's copy holds only in-frame clones and misses some; the assay was immunoSEQ multiplex PCR. The sample lists about 90,000 clones; around four fifths were seen once. Sequencing was done on a sample of peripheral blood. Every receptor here comes from a man in his fifties or sixties with acute or convalescent COVID-19. The conserved cysteine and the conserved F or W are not part of the CDR3 here. D genes are given only for firm matches.

>TRBV7-9|.|TRBJ2-7
ASSSPTIYEQY
>TRBV7-2|.|TRBJ1-1
ASSWSRDTEAF
>TRBV6-1|TRBD2|TRBJ2-3
ASSEAREGTSGRGKDTQY
>TRBV4-3|.|TRBJ2-1
ASSQEPLGNNEQF
>TRBV4-1|.|TRBJ1-3
ASSQDGRGTGDTIY
>TRBV7-2|TRBD1|TRBJ1-2
ASSLRETGNYGYT
>TRBV6-5|.|TRBJ2-5
ASRSVSQETQY
>TRBV29-1|TRBD2|TRBJ2-1
SVEGAQRGEYNEQF
>TRBV19|TRBD1|TRBJ1-1
ASKSGQMNTEAF
>TRBV5-1|TRBD1|TRBJ2-5
ASSRDRVQETQY
>TRBV27|TRBD2|TRBJ2-7
ASSLRGGEQY
>TRBV7-2|.|TRBJ2-3
ASSLEGGLVSSAQY
>TRBV27|.|TRBJ2-1
ASSLSTDITWDNEQF
>TRBV28|TRBD1|TRBJ1-2
ASTLTGKGYGYT
>TRBV7-9|TRBD1|TRBJ2-7
ATSRDSYEQY
>TRBV30|.|TRBJ2-7
AWSRGPYEQY
>TRBV5-6|TRBD1|TRBJ1-5
ASSLGQGAQPQH
>TRBV7-2|TRBD1|TRBJ2-7
ASSNSGTGAYEQY
>TRBV11-2|TRBD1|TRBJ2-5
ASSLTGSKETQY
>TRBV7-9|TRBD2|TRBJ2-3
ASTPTSGGTDTQY
>TRBV5-4|.|TRBJ1-3
ASSLGGVSGNTIY
>TRBV7-2|.|TRBJ1-4
ASRPTGATNEKLF
>TRBV6-5|.|TRBJ2-7
ASSYIRGPYEQY
>TRBV5-4|TRBD2|TRBJ2-3
ASSLGTSGSITTQY
>TRBV5-1|.|TRBJ2-3
ASSSRGWADTQY
>TRBV6-4|.|TRBJ1-1
ASSVQVDTEAF
>TRBV19|.|TRBJ1-1
ASVRHRVGDSNTEAF
>TRBV6-2/TRBV6-3|TRBD2|TRBJ2-7
ASSYPGLAGGSVPYEQY
>TRBV5-1|.|TRBJ2-1
ASSLNRVDEQF
>TRBV29-1|.|TRBJ1-5
SVATGSGHQPQH
>TRBV5-1|TRBD1|TRBJ2-7
ASGLTGDYEQY
>TRBV9|TRBD1|TRBJ1-4
ASSPEDRNNEKLF
>TRBV9|.|TRBJ2-3
ASSGRDLTDTQY
>TRBV3-1/TRBV3-2|.|TRBJ1-2
ASSQESVGAYGYT
>TRBV4-1|TRBD2|TRBJ2-5
ASSQLLAGGPSIQETQY
>TRBV19|.|TRBJ2-3
ASSIQDSADTQY
>TRBV18|TRBD1|TRBJ1-3
ASSPGQGSGNTIY
>TRBV4-3|TRBD2|TRBJ2-7
ASSRGLANEQY